This T cell receptor (beta chain) stems from a study of cytomegalovirus exposure and HLA in healthy donors. General study results and limits: About 87% or about 30% of the time was how often most TCR beta V segments were productive, according to an earlier analysis.

PCR employed 60 Vbeta and 13 Jbeta primers. Profiling relied on immunoSEQ multiplex PCR, and the TCRdb table lists in-frame clones only, not all of them. The data show tens of thousands of clones, 65% to 90% seen once. In the case of this clone: Antigen specificity is unknown.

This CDR3 has 13 amino acids. The germline V and J ends were trimmed by 3 bases and 4 bases, with 7 bases remaining between them. Germline loops: CDR1 MRHNA, CDR2 SNTAGT. Sequencing was done on a sample of PBMCs. The origin of this receptor is a female donor in good health and CMV-seronegative. The V call is TRBV6-4, the J call TRBJ2-1; no clear D gene. The CDR3 coding sequence is TGTGCCAGCAGTGAGACACAATACAATGAGCAGTTCTTC. This encodes CASSETQYNEQFF.